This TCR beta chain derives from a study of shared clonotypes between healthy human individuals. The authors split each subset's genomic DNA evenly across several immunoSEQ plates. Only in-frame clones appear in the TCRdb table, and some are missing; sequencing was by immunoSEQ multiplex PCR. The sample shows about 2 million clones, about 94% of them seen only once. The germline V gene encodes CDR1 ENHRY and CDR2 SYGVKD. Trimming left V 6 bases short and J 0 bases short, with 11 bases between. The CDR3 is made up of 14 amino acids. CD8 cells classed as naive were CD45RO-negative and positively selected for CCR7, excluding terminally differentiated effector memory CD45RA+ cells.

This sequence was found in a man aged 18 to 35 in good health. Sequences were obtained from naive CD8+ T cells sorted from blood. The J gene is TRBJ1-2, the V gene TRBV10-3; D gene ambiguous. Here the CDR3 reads CAIRETDSNYGYTF. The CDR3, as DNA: TGTGCCATCAGAGAGACGGACTCTAACTATGGCTACACCTTC.